A selection of T cell receptor beta chains follows, all from one sample in a study of blood T cell repertoires in COVID-19. Profiled with immunoSEQ multiplex PCR; TCRdb holds only in-frame clones, not every one. The table records some 320,000 clones, about 85% of them present only once. The source material was PBMCs or T cells enriched from blood (not recorded which). These receptors were collected from a woman aged 30 to 39 who had been exposed to COVID-19. Both conserved end residues are part of each CDR3. D genes are given only for firm matches. Not every row has a clone size; where given, it reads once, few, many or a size class.

size	D	V	J	CDR3	DNA
NA	NA	TRBV5-6	TRBJ2-7	CASSLFREVQYF	TGTGCCAGCAGCTTATTCAGGGAGGTGCAGTACTTC
NA	TRBD2	TRBV9	TRBJ2-7	CASSSGGAPNEQYF	TGTGCCAGCAGTAGCGGGGGGGCCCCCAACGAGCAGTACTTC
NA	NA	TRBV5-1	TRBJ1-2	CASSLDETGPYGYTF	TGCGCCAGCAGCTTGGATGAAACAGGTCCCTATGGCTACACCTTC
NA	NA	TRBV6-5	TRBJ1-2	CASSYRGWGNYGYTF	TGTGCCAGCAGTTACAGGGGTTGGGGTAACTATGGCTACACCTTC
NA	NA	TRBV2	TRBJ1-1	CASSESRFEAFF	TGTGCCAGCAGTGAAAGCCGTTTTGAAGCTTTCTTT
NA	TRBD2	TRBV9	TRBJ2-7	CASSVDSGRGTYEQYF	TGTGCCAGCAGCGTCGATAGCGGGAGGGGGACCTACGAGCAGTACTTC
NA	TRBD2	TRBV3-1/TRBV3-2	TRBJ2-5	CASSQLAGEETQYF	TGTGCCAGCAGCCAGCTAGCGGGAGAAGAGACCCAGTACTTC
NA	TRBD1	TRBV5-1	TRBJ2-3	CASSPGQGGSTDTQYF	TGCGCCAGCAGCCCCGGACAGGGGGGAAGCACAGATACGCAGTATTTT
NA	TRBD2	TRBV27	TRBJ2-3	CASSRGGFADTQYF	TGTGCCAGCAGTCGCGGGGGGTTCGCAGATACGCAGTATTTT
NA	NA	TRBV4-3	TRBJ1-5	CASSQGWLEQPQHF	TGCGCCAGCAGCCAAGGCTGGCTGGAGCAGCCCCAGCATTTT
once	TRBD2	TRBV9	TRBJ2-1	CASSAPSSGGVEQFF	TGTGCCAGCAGCGCCCCTTCTAGCGGGGGGGTGGAGCAGTTCTTC
NA	NA	TRBV19	TRBJ1-4	CASTAGRTNEKLFF	TGTGCCAGTACCGCGGGACGGACGAATGAAAAACTGTTTTTT
NA	NA	TRBV29-1	TRBJ1-3	CSVLAGTGNTIYF	TGCAGCGTTCTTGCAGGGACTGGAAACACCATATATTTT
NA	TRBD1	TRBV19	TRBJ2-1	CASSPQGAYEQFF	TGTGCCAGTAGTCCCCAGGGGGCCTATGAGCAGTTCTTC
NA	NA	TRBV27	TRBJ1-4	CASSLSYGGEKLFF	TGTGCCAGCAGTTTATCATACGGGGGTGAAAAACTGTTTTTT